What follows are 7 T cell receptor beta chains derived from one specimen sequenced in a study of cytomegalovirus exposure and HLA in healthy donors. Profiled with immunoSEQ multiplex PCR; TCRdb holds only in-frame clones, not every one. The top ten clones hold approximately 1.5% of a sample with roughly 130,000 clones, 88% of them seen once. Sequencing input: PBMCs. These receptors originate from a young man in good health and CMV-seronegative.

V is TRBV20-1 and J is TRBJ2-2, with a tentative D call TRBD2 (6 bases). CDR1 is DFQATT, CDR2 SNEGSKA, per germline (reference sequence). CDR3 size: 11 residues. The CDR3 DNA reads TGCAGCGTAGCGGACACCGGGGAGCTGTTTTTT. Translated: CSVADTGELFF.

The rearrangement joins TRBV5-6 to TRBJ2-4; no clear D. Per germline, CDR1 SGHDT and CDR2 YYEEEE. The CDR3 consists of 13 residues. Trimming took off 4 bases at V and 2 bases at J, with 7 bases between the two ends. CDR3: CASSPISKNIQYF. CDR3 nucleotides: TGTGCCAGCAGCCCTATATCCAAAAACATTCAGTACTTC.

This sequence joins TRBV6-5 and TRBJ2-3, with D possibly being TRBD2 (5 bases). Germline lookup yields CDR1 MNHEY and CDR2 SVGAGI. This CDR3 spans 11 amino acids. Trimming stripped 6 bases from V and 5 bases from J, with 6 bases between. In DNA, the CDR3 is TGTGCCAGCAGGAGGGAAGATACGCAGTATTTT. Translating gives CASRREDTQYF.

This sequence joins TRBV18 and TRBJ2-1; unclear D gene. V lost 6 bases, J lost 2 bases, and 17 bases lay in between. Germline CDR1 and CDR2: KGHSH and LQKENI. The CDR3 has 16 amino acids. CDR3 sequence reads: CASSPSYLGTYNEQFF. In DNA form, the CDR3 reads TGTGCCAGCTCGCCGTCCTACCTAGGAACCTACAATGAGCAGTTCTTC.

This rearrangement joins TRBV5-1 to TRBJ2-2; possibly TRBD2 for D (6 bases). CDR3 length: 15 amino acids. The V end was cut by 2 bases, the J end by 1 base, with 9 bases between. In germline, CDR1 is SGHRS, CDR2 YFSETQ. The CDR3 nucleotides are TGCGCCAGCAGCTTTTGGGGGGAGAACACCGGGGAGCTGTTTTTT. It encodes CASSFWGENTGELFF.

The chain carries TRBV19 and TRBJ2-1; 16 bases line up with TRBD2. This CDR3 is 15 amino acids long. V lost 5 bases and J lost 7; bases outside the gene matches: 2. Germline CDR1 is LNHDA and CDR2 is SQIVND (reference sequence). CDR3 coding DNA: TGTGCCAGTAGTTGGGGACTAGCGGGAGGGAATGAGCAGTTCTTC. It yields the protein CASSWGLAGGNEQFF. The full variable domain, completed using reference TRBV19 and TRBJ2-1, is DGGITQSPKYLFRKEGQNVTLSCEQNLNHDAMYWYRQDPGQGLRLIYYSQIVNDFQKGDIAEGYSVSREKKESFPLTVTSAQKNPTAFYLCASSWGLAGGNEQFFGPGTRLTVL.

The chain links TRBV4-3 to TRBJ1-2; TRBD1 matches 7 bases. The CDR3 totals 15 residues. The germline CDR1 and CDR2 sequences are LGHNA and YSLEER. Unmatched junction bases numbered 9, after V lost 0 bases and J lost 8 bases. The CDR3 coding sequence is TGCGCCAGCAGCCAAGATCGAGGGGGCGCGAGGGGCTACACCTTC. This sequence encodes CASSQDRGGARGYTF.